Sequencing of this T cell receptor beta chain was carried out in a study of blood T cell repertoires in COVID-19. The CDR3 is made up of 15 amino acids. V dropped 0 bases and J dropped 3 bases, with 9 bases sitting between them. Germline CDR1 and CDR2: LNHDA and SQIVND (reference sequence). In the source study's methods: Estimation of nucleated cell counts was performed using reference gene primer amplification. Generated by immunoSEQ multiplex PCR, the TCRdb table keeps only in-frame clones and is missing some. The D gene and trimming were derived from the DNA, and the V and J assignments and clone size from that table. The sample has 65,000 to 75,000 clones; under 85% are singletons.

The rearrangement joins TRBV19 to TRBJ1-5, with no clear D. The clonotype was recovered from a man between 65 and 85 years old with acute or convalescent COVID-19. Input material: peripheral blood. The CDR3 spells CASSIDFMANQPQHF. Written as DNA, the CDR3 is TGTGCCAGTAGTATAGACTTTATGGCCAATCAGCCCCAGCATTTT.